A single sample is the source of the 30 T cell receptor beta chains below, sequenced in a study of molecular identifiers for immune sequencing clone quantification. TCRdb re-derived calls from the PCR reads in MiXCR, one entry per CDR3 protein. Of around 470,000 distinct CDR3 sequences listed, around 25% were seen once; the top ten hold 0.7% to 0.9%. The specimen sequenced was naive CD8+ T cells from blood, with Jurkat cell RNA spiked in. Noted subset: FACS-sorted CD8+CD4-CCR7+CD45RA+ naive T cells. The receptors originated from a human donor in good health. Some libraries in this study had Jurkat cell RNA spiked in.

The gene calls are TRBV20-1 and TRBJ2-1, with D uncertain. Germline V CDR1 and CDR2: DFQATT, SNEGSKA (reference sequence). The CDR3 loop spans 15 amino acids. The V and J ends lost 0 bases and 4 bases respectively, with 13 bases between them. CDR3 nucleotides: TGCAGTGCTAGAGATATAGAGCGAGGTTACAATGAGCAGTTCTTC. Encoded protein: CSARDIERGYNEQFF.

This clonotype was observed a handful of times. This chain joins TRBV5-1 and TRBJ2-3, with D perhaps matching TRBD1 (5 bases). The germline V gene has CDR1 SGHRS and CDR2 YFSETQ. V was cut by 0 bases and J by 2 bases, with 10 bases left in between. The CDR3 is made up of 15 amino acids. The DNA for the CDR3 is TGCGCCAGCAGCTTGGAGGCAGGGCTCACAGATACGCAGTATTTT. Encoded protein: CASSLEAGLTDTQYF.

The rearrangement uses TRBV7-6 and TRBJ2-5; 15 nucleotides line up with TRBD2. Germline CDR1 and CDR2: SGHVS and FNYEAQ. This CDR3 spans 16 amino acids. The V gene end was trimmed by 5 bases and the J gene end by 5 bases; junction bases not matched to a gene: 6. As DNA, the CDR3 is TGTGCCAGCAGCCCGGGACTAGCGGGGGGCCGGGAGACCCAGTACTTC. Protein sequence: CASSPGLAGGRETQYF.

With respect to this clonotype: Just one base apart from a much larger clone, this may be a read error. No conserved phenylalanine or tryptophan is present at the end of the CDR3, so a read error is the likely explanation. The chain uses TRBV6-5 and TRBJ2-3; no clear D. Trimming stripped 2 bases from V and 1 base from J, with 7 bases between. The CDR3 is 14 amino acids. Germline V lookup: CDR1 MNHEY, CDR2 SVGAGI. DNA of the CDR3: TGTGCCAGCAGTTACCCCACGGGCACAGATACGCAGTATATT. As protein: CASSYPTGTDTQYI.

This clonotype has at least ten counts. The V and J genes are TRBV29-1 and TRBJ2-3; D remains ambiguous. The V gene's germline CDR1 is SQVTM and CDR2 ANQGSEA. V was trimmed by 4 bases and J by 2 bases, leaving 13 bases between them. CDR3 length equals 14 residues. The CDR3 DNA is TGCAGCGTTGTTGCCCGCGAACACACAGATACGCAGTATTTT. Residues: CSVVAREHTDTQYF.

This clonotype showed up just a few times. The chain joins TRBV14 to TRBJ2-7; 8 nucleotides match TRBD1. The CDR3 totals 13 residues. Trimming at V came to 2 bases and at J to 6 bases, leaving 3 bases not matched to a gene. Germline V CDR1 and CDR2: SGHDN, FVKESK. CDR3 nucleotide sequence: TGTGCCAGCAGCCAATCAGGGACAGGCGAGCAGTACTTC. It is translated as CASSQSGTGEQYF.

This clonotype showed up just a few times. This chain uses TRBV6-5 with TRBJ2-7; 9 bases match TRBD2. From germline, CDR1 is MNHEY and CDR2 SVGAGI. Trimming at V came to 2 bases and at J to 4 bases, leaving 9 bases not matched to a gene. The CDR3 sequence is 16 residues long. The CDR3 DNA follows: TGTGCCAGCAGTTACCCAAGTAGCGGGAGAGGGTACGAGCAGTACTTC. Translated, it gives CASSYPSSGRGYEQYF.

In its sample, this clonotype was seen many times. The chain links TRBV20-1 to TRBJ2-3, with TRBD2 matching over 13 bases. V lost 0 bases and J lost 3; bases outside the gene matches: 3. The CDR3 loop spans 16 amino acids. Germline CDR1 is DFQATT and CDR2 is SNEGSKA (reference sequence). The CDR3 loop is CSARDWTSGSTDTQYF. As DNA, the CDR3 is TGCAGTGCTAGAGATTGGACTAGCGGGAGTACAGATACGCAGTATTTT.

This clonotype has just one count. A much more abundant neighbour one base away suggests this may be a read error. The chain combines TRBV5-4 with TRBJ2-7; possibly TRBD2 for D (7 bases). This CDR3 comprises 15 residues. Germline V gives CDR1 SGHNT, CDR2 YYREEE (reference sequence). CDR3 nucleotide sequence: TGTGTCAGCAGCTCCTCGGGGGCGGGAGACTACGAGCAGTACTTC. Translating gives CVSSSSGAGDYEQYF.

This clonotype was seen at least ten times. The chain has TRBV20-1 and TRBJ2-3, with no clear D. Germline-derived CDR1 and CDR2 are DFQATT and SNEGSKA (reference sequence). The CDR3 sequence is 13 residues long. The V end was cut by 3 bases, the J end by 6 bases, with 13 bases between. CDR3 loop: CSASLKWRDTQYF. The CDR3 DNA is TGCAGTGCTAGCCTTAAGTGGCGGGATACGCAGTATTTT.

In this sample, this clonotype turned up a few times. This sequence joins TRBV7-9 and TRBJ1-2; the D gene is possibly TRBD1 (6 bases). In germline, CDR1 is SEHNR, CDR2 FQNEAQ (reference sequence). Trimming cost V 4 bases and J 2 bases, with 20 bases left between them. The length of the CDR3 is 17 residues. The CDR3 coding sequence is TGTGCCAGCAGCTCTAAGTGGGGGCAACCTTCCAACTATGGCTACACCTTC. Protein sequence: CASSSKWGQPSNYGYTF.

For this clonotype: A much bigger clone sits one base away, suggesting this may be a read error. The chain recombines TRBV7-9 with TRBJ2-3; 7 nucleotides agree with TRBD1. CDR1 and CDR2 (germline): SEHNR, FQNEAQ (reference sequence). The CDR3 contains 17 residues. Trimming at V came to 5 bases and at J to 11 bases, leaving 22 bases not matched to a gene. The CDR3 is CASSPPISGTADFVQYF. As DNA, the CDR3 is TGTGCCAGCAGCCCCCCCATTTCAGGGACAGCTGATTTTGTGCAGTATTTT.

This sequence joins TRBV12-3 or TRBV12-4 and TRBJ1-1, with D perhaps TRBD1 (6 bases). The CDR3 length is 15 residues. The V and J ends lost 5 bases and 2 bases respectively, with 15 bases between them. The CDR3 nucleotides read TGTGCCAGCAGTCCTCCGGGGGCCCTAAACACTGAAGCTTTCTTT. It specifies CASSPPGALNTEAFF.

This clonotype was seen more than once but under ten times. The rearrangement uses TRBV7-3 and TRBJ2-2; D uncertain. The germline gives CDR1 SGHTA, CDR2 FQGTGA. CDR3 length: 13 amino acids. The V end lost 2 bases, the J end lost 7 bases, and 8 bases lay between the germline ends. In nucleotides, the CDR3 is TGTGCCAGCAGCTTACTCGGCGTCGGGGAGCTGTTTTTT. Translated, it gives CASSLLGVGELFF.

The CDR3 DNA reads TGCGCCAGCAGCCAGGGGACAGGGGTGTCATACGAGCAGTACTTC. Translation: CASSQGTGVSYEQYF. V usage is TRBV4-1 and J usage is TRBJ2-7, with 10 bases lining up with TRBD1. Germline V gene sequence: CDR1 MGHRA, CDR2 YSYEKL. The CDR3 runs 15 residues. The V and J ends lost 3 bases and 4 bases, in that order; junction bases with no gene match: 6.

CDR3 coding DNA: TGTGCCAGTAGTATGGGGGAAGGCTGCAATGAGCAGTTCTTC. Translating gives CASSMGEGCNEQFF. The V gene is TRBV19, the J gene TRBJ2-1; D is possibly TRBD1 or TRBD2 (5 bases each). V was shortened by 3 bases and J by 6 bases, with 12 bases between the two germline ends. Per germline, CDR1 LNHDA and CDR2 SQIVND (reference sequence). The CDR3 totals 14 residues.

The rearrangement joins TRBV10-1 to TRBJ2-2; 12 nucleotides align to TRBD1. After removal of 6 bases from V and 6 bases from J, the junction contained 5 bases not matched to a gene. Germline CDR1 reads WNHNN; CDR2 reads SYGVQD (reference sequence). The CDR3 spans 15 residues. CDR3 DNA sequence: TGCGCCAGCAGCAGGGACAGGGGGCTGGCCGGGGAGCTGTTTTTT. Translating it yields CASSRDRGLAGELFF.

This clonotype appeared a few times. The chain is built from TRBV11-2 and TRBJ2-7; TRBD2 matches 7 bases. The length of the CDR3 is 15 residues. Trimming took 0 bases from V and 5 from J; bases not matched to a gene: 7. Per the germline V gene, CDR1 is SGHAT and CDR2 is FQNNGV. In DNA, the CDR3 is TGTGCCAGCAGCTTAGAACGGGCTAGCGGCCACGAGCAGTACTTC. This translates into CASSLERASGHEQYF.

Turning to this clonotype: This CDR3 is missing its conserved last phenylalanine or tryptophan, likely due to a read error. The V and J genes are TRBV5-6 and TRBJ2-7; 9 positions agree with TRBD2. The CDR3 totals 12 residues. J gave up 4 bases and V 4 bases, and 0 bases lay outside the gene matches. Germline CDR1 SGHDT, CDR2 YYEEEE. The CDR3 DNA reads TGTGCCAGCAGCGCGGGGGGGTACGAGCAGTACCTC. It encodes CASSAGGYEQYL.

This clonotype was recorded at least ten times. CDR3 sequence reads: CASSLVTGATNEKLFF. CDR3 nucleotides: TGTGCCAGCAGCCTTGTGACAGGGGCAACTAATGAAAAACTGTTTTTT. The chain joins TRBV3-1 to TRBJ1-4; 8 positions agree with TRBD1. Germline CDR1 and CDR2: LGHDT and YNNKEL (reference sequence). The CDR3 sequence is 16 residues long. After removal of 4 bases from V and 0 bases from J, the junction contained 4 bases not matched to a gene.

The genes are TRBV9 and TRBJ1-1; 7 positions agree with TRBD1. V shed 3 bases and J 0 bases; nucleotides not matched to a gene: 8. Germline CDR1 SGDLS, CDR2 YYNGEE. This CDR3 is 16 amino acids long. The CDR3 region is CASSEGGGQLNTEAFF. The CDR3 DNA follows: TGTGCCAGCAGCGAGGGAGGGGGACAGTTGAACACTGAAGCTTTCTTT.

This clonotype was seen only a few times. This chain joins TRBV20-1 and TRBJ2-7, with D possibly called TRBD1 or TRBD2 (6 bases each). The CDR3 is 14 amino acids. V was shortened by 3 bases and J by 3 bases, with 15 bases between the two germline ends. Germline lookup yields CDR1 DFQATT and CDR2 SNEGSKA (reference sequence). The CDR3 protein is CSASAAGDFYEQYF. The CDR3 bases are TGCAGTGCTAGTGCCGCAGGGGACTTCTACGAGCAGTACTTC.

The table lists this clonotype with a few counts. V usage is TRBV6-5 and J usage is TRBJ1-1, with D maybe TRBD1 (6 bases). The V end lost 2 bases, the J end lost 5 bases, and 15 bases lay between the germline ends. CDR3 size: 15 residues. Germline values: CDR1 MNHEY, CDR2 SVGAGI. The CDR3 here is CASSYARGLGTEAFF. In nucleotides, the CDR3 is TGTGCCAGCAGTTACGCCAGGGGTCTTGGGACTGAAGCTTTCTTT.

Comment on this clonotype: One end of the junction does not line up with germline, which may come from a read error. The chain is built from TRBV9 and TRBJ2-2; no firm D call. This CDR3 is built from 17 residues. Germline V gene sequence: CDR1 SGDLS, CDR2 YYNGEE. The CDR3 DNA follows: TGTGCCAGCAGCGTAGGGGCTGGAAGTATTAACACCAGGGAGCTGTTTTTT. It translates to CASSVGAGSINTRELFF. The variable domain in full, with the rest retrieved from reference TRBV9 and TRBJ2-2, is DSGVTQTPKHLITATGQRVTLRCSPRSGDLSVYWYQQSLDQGLQFLIQYYNGEERAKGNILERFSAQQFPDLHSELNLSSLELGDSALYFCASSVGAGSINTRELFFGEGSRLTVL.

This clonotype was seen only a few times. The chain recombines TRBV6-1 with TRBJ2-6; D is undetermined. Germline CDR1 reads MNHNS; CDR2 reads SASEGT. V lost 2 bases to trimming and J lost 4 bases, with 9 bases between them. The CDR3 spans 15 residues. The CDR3 region is CASSELTTGANVLTF. Here the CDR3 DNA reads TGTGCCAGCAGTGAATTGACAACAGGGGCCAACGTCCTGACTTTC.

This clonotype has a single count. One base away lies a much larger clone, so this may be a sequencing read error. Because it lacks the conserved phenylalanine or tryptophan at the end, this CDR3 is likely a read error. The chain carries TRBV7-6 and TRBJ1-1; D is unclear. Looked up from germline, CDR1 is SGHVS and CDR2 is FNYEAQ. The CDR3 sequence is 15 residues long. V was pared by 1 base and J by 0 bases, with 9 bases between. The CDR3 DNA reads as TGTGCCAGCAGCTTAGAGCCTTTAATGAACACTGAAGCTTTCTCT. This gives the protein CASSLEPLMNTEAFS.

A word on this clonotype: A much more abundant neighbour one base away suggests this may be a read error. The chain employs TRBV11-2 and TRBJ2-1, with 9 nucleotides matching TRBD2. This CDR3 is built from 16 residues. Germline lookup yields CDR1 SGHAT and CDR2 FQNNGV. The CDR3 DNA reads as TGTGCCAGCAGCCCCCCCGGGACTAGCCTCCTCAATGAGCGGTTCTTC. This gives the protein CASSPPGTSLLNERFF.

This clonotype was seen repeatedly, ten times or more. V and J are TRBV27 and TRBJ1-4, with unresolved D. The CDR3 extends over 15 amino acids. V lost 6 bases and J lost 3, with 14 bases in between. Germline V gene lookup returns CDR1 MNHEY and CDR2 SMNVEV (reference sequence). CDR3: CASRNRTSPNEKLFF. The CDR3 DNA reads as TGTGCCAGCAGGAACCGAACTTCCCCTAATGAAAAACTGTTTTTT.

Turning to this clonotype: This sequence may be a read error, since a much larger clone differs from it by one base. V gene TRBV28 combines with J gene TRBJ2-7; 7 bases are a match to TRBD2. The CDR3 totals 15 residues. Germline lookup yields CDR1 MDHEN and CDR2 SYDVKM. In DNA, the CDR3 is TGTACCAGCAGTCCGCGACTAGCCCCGGGTGACGAGCAGTACTTC. It specifies CTSSPRLAPGDEQYF.

This clonotype has ten or more counts. This chain links TRBV20-1 with TRBJ1-2; no firm D call. The germline CDR1 and CDR2 sequences are DFQATT and SNEGSKA (reference sequence). Between the trimmed V and J ends, which lost 3 bases and 4 bases, there was a span of 9 bases. The length of the CDR3 is 12 residues. CDR3 sequence: CSARDGSYGYTF. Written as DNA, the CDR3 is TGCAGTGCTAGGGACGGAAGCTATGGCTACACCTTC.